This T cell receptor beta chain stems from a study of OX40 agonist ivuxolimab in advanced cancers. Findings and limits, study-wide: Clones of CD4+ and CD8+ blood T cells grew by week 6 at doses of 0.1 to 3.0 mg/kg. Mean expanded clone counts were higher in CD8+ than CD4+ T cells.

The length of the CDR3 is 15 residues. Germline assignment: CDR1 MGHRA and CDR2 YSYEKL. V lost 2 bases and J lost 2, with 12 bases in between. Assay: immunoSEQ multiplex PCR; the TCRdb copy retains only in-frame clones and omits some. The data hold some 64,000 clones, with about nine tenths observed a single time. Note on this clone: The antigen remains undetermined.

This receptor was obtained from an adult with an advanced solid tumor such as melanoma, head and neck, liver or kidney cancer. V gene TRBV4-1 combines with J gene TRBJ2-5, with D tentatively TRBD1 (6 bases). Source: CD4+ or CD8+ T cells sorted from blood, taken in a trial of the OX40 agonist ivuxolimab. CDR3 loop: CASSQTQGRQETQYF. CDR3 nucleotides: TGCGCCAGCAGCCAAACACAGGGAAGGCAAGAGACCCAGTACTTC.